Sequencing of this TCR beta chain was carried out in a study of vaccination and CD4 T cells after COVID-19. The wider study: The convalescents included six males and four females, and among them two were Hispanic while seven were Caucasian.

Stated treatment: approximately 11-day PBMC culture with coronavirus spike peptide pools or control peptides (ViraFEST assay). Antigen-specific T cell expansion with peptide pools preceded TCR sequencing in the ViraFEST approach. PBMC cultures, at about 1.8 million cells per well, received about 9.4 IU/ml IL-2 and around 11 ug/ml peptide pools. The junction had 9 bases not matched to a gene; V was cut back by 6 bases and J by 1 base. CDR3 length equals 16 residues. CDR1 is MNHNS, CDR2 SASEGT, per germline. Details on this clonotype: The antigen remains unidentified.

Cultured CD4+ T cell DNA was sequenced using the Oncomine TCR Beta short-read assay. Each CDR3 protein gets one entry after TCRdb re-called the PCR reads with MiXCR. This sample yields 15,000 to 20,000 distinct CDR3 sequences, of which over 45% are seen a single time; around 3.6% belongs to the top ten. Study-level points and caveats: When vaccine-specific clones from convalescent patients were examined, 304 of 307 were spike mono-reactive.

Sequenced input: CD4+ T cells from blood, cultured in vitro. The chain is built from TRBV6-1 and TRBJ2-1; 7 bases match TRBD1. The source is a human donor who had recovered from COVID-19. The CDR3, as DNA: TGTGCCAGCAGCACGATCAGGGGGAGTTCCTACAATGAGCAGTTCTTC. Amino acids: CASSTIRGSSYNEQFF.